These 21 T cell receptor beta chains were all obtained from the same sample, sequenced in a study of blood T cell repertoires in COVID-19. TCRdb's table, derived via immunoSEQ multiplex PCR, lists solely in-frame clones and lacks some. The sample holds about 40,000 clones, about four fifths seen once. Input material: peripheral blood. Every receptor here comes from a human donor with acute or convalescent COVID-19. The donor label of this sample is uncertain.

The chain joins TRBV28 to TRBJ1-6; 9 bases agree with TRBD1. Looked up from germline, CDR1 is MDHEN and CDR2 is SYDVKM. Losses at the gene ends were 6 bases for V and 9 bases for J; bases not matched to a gene: 12. This CDR3 contains 16 residues. The CDR3 bases are TGTGCCAGCAGCCGGCTGACAGGGGGGCAAAGTTCACCCCTCCACTTT. This codes for CASSRLTGGQSSPLHF.

CDR3 in DNA: TGCGCCAGCAGCCAAGATGGGGTAGGAGGTGAAAAACTGTTTTTT. This sequence encodes CASSQDGVGGEKLFF. The chain uses TRBV4-1 and TRBJ1-4; D is unclear. The V gene's germline CDR1 is MGHRA and CDR2 YSYEKL. The CDR3 has 15 amino acids. The V end lost 0 bases, the J end lost 7 bases, and 12 bases lay between the germline ends.

This clone was counted once. The chain joins TRBV29-1 to TRBJ2-1; D unclear. The CDR3 totals 11 residues. Trimming took off 6 bases at V and 10 bases at J, with 13 bases between the two ends. Germline V gives CDR1 SQVTM, CDR2 ANQGSEA. In DNA form, the CDR3 reads TGCAGCGTCCTAGTGGTTGGGGAGCAGTTCTTC. Translation gives CSVLVVGEQFF.

The V call is TRBV19, the J call TRBJ1-3; the match to TRBD1 covers 8 bases. Germline trimming cut 8 bases from V and 2 bases from J; bases unmatched to any gene: 11. The CDR3 sequence is 16 residues long. Germline V lookup: CDR1 LNHDA, CDR2 SQIVND (reference sequence). CDR3 sequence reads: CASRISTGAPGNTIYF. The CDR3 DNA follows: TGTGCCAGTCGGATATCGACAGGGGCCCCTGGAAACACCATATATTTT. Drawing the rest from reference TRBV19 and TRBJ1-3, the complete variable domain is DGGITQSPKYLFRKEGQNVTLSCEQNLNHDAMYWYRQDPGQGLRLIYYSQIVNDFQKGDIAEGYSVSREKKESFPLTVTSAQKNPTAFYLCASRISTGAPGNTIYFGEGSWLTVV.

The chain carries TRBV29-1 and TRBJ1-6, with D tentatively TRBD1 (6 bases). V was pared by 4 bases and J by 5 bases, with 9 bases between. The CDR3 totals 13 residues. In germline, CDR1 is SQVTM, CDR2 ANQGSEA. Here the CDR3 DNA reads TGCAGCGTTGCACAGGGAGATAATTCACCCCTCCACTTT. Protein product: CSVAQGDNSPLHF.

The rearrangement uses TRBV9 and TRBJ1-2, with no clear D. CDR1 is SGDLS and CDR2 is YYNGEE in the germline V gene. The CDR3 sequence is 13 residues long. V dropped 5 bases and J dropped 4 bases, with 12 bases sitting between them. CDR3 loop: CASSPRDGYGYTF. The CDR3 DNA is TGTGCCAGCAGTCCACGGGATGGCTATGGCTACACCTTC.

The chain combines TRBV28 with TRBJ1-2, with D possibly being TRBD1 (5 bases). The germline CDR1 and CDR2 sequences are MDHEN and SYDVKM. The CDR3 runs to 15 residues. V was cut by 10 bases and J by 4 bases, with 22 bases left in between. This CDR3 is CATQTPGSSGYGYTF. CDR3 DNA: TGTGCCACCCAAACCCCAGGGAGTAGCGGCTATGGCTACACCTTC.

CDR3 residues: CASSPGGDTQYF. CDR3 coding DNA: TGTGCCAGCAGCCCGGGGGGAGATACGCAGTATTTT. V is TRBV2 and J is TRBJ2-3; 7 nucleotides align to TRBD2. Per germline, CDR1 SNHLY and CDR2 FYNNEI. With 6 bases clipped from V and 5 bases from J, the junction kept 2 bases outside the gene matches. The CDR3 spans 12 residues. The entire variable domain, with the rest obtained from reference TRBV2 and TRBJ2-3, is as follows: EPEVTQTPSHQVTQMGQEVILRCVPISNHLYFYWYRQILGQKVEFLVSFYNNEISEKSEIFDDQFSVERPDGSNFTLKIRSTKLEDSAMYFCASSPGGDTQYFGPGTRLTVL.

This chain links TRBV7-2 with TRBJ2-3; a possible D gene is TRBD2 (6 bases). From germline, CDR1 is SGHTA and CDR2 FQGNSA. The CDR3 spans 17 residues. Trimming removed 5 bases at V and 4 bases at J, with 22 bases between. CDR3 in amino acids: CASSLTRPGGGADTQYF. The CDR3 bases are TGTGCCAGCAGCCTGACTAGGCCCGGAGGTGGCGCAGATACGCAGTATTTT.

The rearrangement joins TRBV5-6 to TRBJ2-7; 9 bases line up with TRBD1. The germline gives CDR1 SGHDT, CDR2 YYEEEE. The junction had 12 bases not matched to a gene; V was cut back by 3 bases and J by 2 bases. The CDR3 length is 17 residues. CDR3 DNA sequence: TGTGCCAGCAGCTACCCTTCCGACAGGGGGATGACCTACGAGCAGTACTTC. Protein sequence: CASSYPSDRGMTYEQYF.

V gene TRBV11-1 combines with J gene TRBJ2-5, with a possible D match to TRBD1 (6 bases). Germline V lookup: CDR1 SGHAT, CDR2 FQDESV (reference sequence). This CDR3 is 13 amino acids long. Trimming shortened V by 3 bases and J by 3 bases, and 8 bases separated the two germline ends. CDR3 loop: CASSLTGEETQYF. CDR3 DNA sequence: TGTGCCAGCAGCTTGACAGGCGAAGAGACCCAGTACTTC.

This chain links TRBV24-1 with TRBJ2-1; 9 bases fit TRBD2. V dropped 3 bases and J dropped 7; count of bases not matched to a gene: 12. Germline lookup yields CDR1 KGHDR and CDR2 SFDVKD. CDR3 length equals 17 residues. In nucleotides, the CDR3 is TGTGCCACCAGTGATCCAATAGCGGGAGTAAGGCCAAATGAGCAGTTCTTC. This encodes CATSDPIAGVRPNEQFF.

The chain uses TRBV27 and TRBJ2-3; 7 bases agree with TRBD2. Germline trimming cut 7 bases from V and 6 bases from J; bases unmatched to any gene: 19. The germline V gene has CDR1 MNHEY and CDR2 SMNVEV (reference sequence). The CDR3 length is 17 residues. Here the CDR3 reads CASNNGGGPQYQDTQYF. CDR3 bases: TGTGCCAGCAACAACGGGGGAGGGCCGCAGTATCAGGATACGCAGTATTTT.

The genes are TRBV7-2 and TRBJ1-2; D ambiguous. Trimming removed 0 bases at V and 3 bases at J, with 14 bases between. This CDR3 comprises 16 residues. Germline loops: CDR1 SGHTA, CDR2 FQGNSA. As DNA, the CDR3 is TGTGCCAGCAGCTTAGCTGCCGTGGCGGAGTACTATGGCTACACCTTC. This sequence encodes CASSLAAVAEYYGYTF.

The chain has TRBV18 and TRBJ2-1, with 13 bases lining up with TRBD2. Unmatched junction bases numbered 5, after V lost 6 bases and J lost 6 bases. The CDR3 has 15 residues. CDR1 is KGHSH and CDR2 is LQKENI in the germline V gene. CDR3 coding DNA: TGTGCCAGCTCCCCTACTAGCGGGGGGGCCAATGAGCAGTTCTTC. Its translation: CASSPTSGGANEQFF.

The chain uses TRBV29-1 and TRBJ2-1, with D possibly being TRBD2 (6 bases). The CDR3 has 16 residues. V was shortened by 7 bases and J by 4 bases, with 23 bases between the two germline ends. Looked up from germline, CDR1 is SQVTM and CDR2 is ANQGSEA. In DNA form, the CDR3 reads TGCAGCGCCCCGCTTTTCGCGGGAACCCCATACAATGAGCAGTTCTTC. Protein: CSAPLFAGTPYNEQFF.

The chain is built from TRBV2 and TRBJ1-5, with a weak D call TRBD1 (5 bases). CDR1 and CDR2 from the germline V gene are SNHLY and FYNNEI. The CDR3 consists of 16 residues. Trimming cost V 6 bases and J 1 base, with 16 bases left between them. CDR3 bases: TGTGCCAGCAGCAAGCTTGCGGGACGGAGCAATCAGCCCCAGCATTTT. This translates into CASSKLAGRSNQPQHF.

This chain uses TRBV11-2 with TRBJ1-1; weak D call: TRBD1 (6 bases). Germline assignment: CDR1 SGHAT and CDR2 FQNNGV. CDR3 length: 14 amino acids. V was pared by 2 bases and J by 7 bases, with 14 bases between. CDR3 in amino acids: CASSLFTGNLEAFF. Here the CDR3 DNA reads TGTGCCAGCAGCTTATTTACAGGGAATCTTGAAGCTTTCTTT.

CDR3 nucleotides: TGTGCCAGCAGTTTCGGGGGGGTCGGCGAGCAGTACTTC. Encoded protein: CASSFGGVGEQYF. J is TRBJ2-7 and V is TRBV27; TRBD2 agrees at 8 bases. V lost 3 bases and J lost 6; bases outside the gene matches: 4. This CDR3 contains 13 residues. Germline lookup yields CDR1 MNHEY and CDR2 SMNVEV (reference sequence).

The rearrangement uses TRBV20-1 and TRBJ1-3; D ambiguous. Germline CDR1 and CDR2: DFQATT and SNEGSKA (reference sequence). V was cut by 3 bases and J by 2 bases, with 14 bases left in between. This CDR3 is 15 amino acids long. Written as DNA, the CDR3 is TGCAGTGCTAGTCCTTCGCAGAAACCTGGAAACACCATATATTTT. Translated, it gives CSASPSQKPGNTIYF.

The chain uses TRBV4-1 and TRBJ2-7; 7 positions match TRBD2. The CDR3 runs to 17 residues. Unmatched junction bases numbered 13, after V lost 1 base and J lost 4 bases. Per germline, CDR1 MGHRA and CDR2 YSYEKL. CDR3 nucleotide sequence: TGCGCCAGCAGCCAAGTAGATTTCATTGGGGGGGGATACGAGCAGTACTTC. This sequence encodes CASSQVDFIGGGYEQYF.